The sequence of this T cell receptor beta chain was determined in a study of shared clonotypes between healthy human individuals. Study-level information: Each donor's CD8 memory used one plate, CD8 naive two, each CD4 subset three.

Clones were sequenced by immunoSEQ multiplex PCR, and TCRdb holds only the in-frame ones, with some missing. Of more than 550,000 clones listed, less than 95% were seen once; the top ten hold 34%. The CDR3 is 14 amino acids. Germline assignment: CDR1 SGHTA and CDR2 FQGNSA. V lost 6 bases, J lost 2 bases, and 12 bases lay in between. Participating donors were healthy, HIV-negative adults free of recent acute infections or vaccinations. Everyone who donated was a Caucasian adult who lived in Nashville, Tennessee. This clonotype was sampled from a man aged 18-30 years in good health. Some clones in this sample may be carry-over from other donors' samples. The rearrangement uses TRBV7-2 and TRBJ2-3; tentatively, D is TRBD2 (6 bases). The sequenced sample consisted of memory CD8+ T cells from PBMCs. Stated subset: CD45RO+ cells pooled with CCR7-negative TemRA cells. Here the CDR3 DNA reads TGTGCCAGCAGATCAAGGGACTTCACAGATACGCAGTATTTT. Translating it yields CASRSRDFTDTQYF.